The 17 T cell receptor beta chains given below trace back to one sample, sequenced in a study of blood T cells in healthy people across ages. Primed by a sample-barcoded 5' primer and a J-beta primer mix, a second PCR proceeded for about 6 to 12 cycles. TCRdb ran MiXCR on the 5' RACE reads and lists one entry per CDR3 protein. The sample lists more than 650,000 distinct CDR3 sequences; about a quarter were seen once. These data also featured in a second study, about T cells of mothers and their children.

Source material: blood. Receptors originate from a boy under 18 in good health.

V gene TRBV9 combines with J gene TRBJ2-7; D perhaps matches TRBD2 (5 bases). Matching the DNA end better, TRBJ2-5 makes the J call doubtful. Germline values: CDR1 SGDLS, CDR2 YYNGEE. The CDR3 sequence is 14 residues long. CDR3 in DNA: TGTGCCAGCAGCGCCCTCTTAGCGTCTGAGACCCAGTACTTC. As protein: CASSALLASETQYF.

Ten or more counts support this clonotype. The chain combines TRBV29-1 with TRBJ2-4; TRBD2 aligns across 9 bases. The CDR3 totals 14 residues. CDR1 is SQVTM, CDR2 ANQGSEA, per germline. V lost 7 bases, J lost 0 bases, and 4 bases stayed unmatched. The CDR3 sequence is CSAGSGGAKNIQYF. CDR3 sequence (DNA): TGCAGCGCCGGTAGCGGGGGAGCCAAAAACATTCAGTACTTC.

A few counts support this clonotype. The V gene is TRBV27, the J gene TRBJ1-4, with D possibly being TRBD1 (6 bases). Trimming took off 8 bases at V and 3 bases at J, with 13 bases between the two ends. CDR1 MNHEY and CDR2 SMNVEV come from the germline V gene (reference sequence). There are 14 residues in the CDR3. The DNA of the CDR3 is TGTGCCAGCGCAAGGGAGGGGGCTAATGAAAAACTGTTTTTT. It codes for CASAREGANEKLFF.

In its sample, this clonotype was seen a few times. The genes are TRBV27 and TRBJ2-3, with TRBD2 as a possible D gene (6 bases). The CDR3 extends over 14 amino acids. Deletions cut 4 bases from V and 2 bases from J, with 10 bases between. Germline loops: CDR1 MNHEY, CDR2 SMNVEV (reference sequence). The CDR3: CASSSQRATDTQYF. In DNA, the CDR3 is TGTGCCAGCAGTTCCCAGCGGGCCACAGATACGCAGTATTTT.

This clonotype has only a few counts. The chain joins TRBV3-1 to TRBJ1-2, with D possibly being TRBD1 (5 bases). V was cut by 3 bases and J by 4 bases, with 12 bases left in between. Germline-derived CDR1 and CDR2 are LGHDT and YNNKEL (reference sequence). The CDR3 totals 14 residues. This chain's CDR3 is CASSQTVSTYGYTF. The CDR3 DNA sequence: TGTGCCAGCAGCCAGACAGTGTCCACCTATGGCTACACCTTC. Looking up the rest from reference TRBV3-1 and TRBJ1-2 gives the full variable domain: DTAVSQTPKYLVTQMGNDKSIKCEQNLGHDTMYWYKQDSKKFLKIMFSYNNKELIINETVPNRFSPKSPDKAHLNLHINSLELGDSAVYFCASSQTVSTYGYTFGSGTRLTVV.

The V and J genes are TRBV11-2 and TRBJ2-5; 8 nucleotides agree with TRBD2. The trim removed 4 bases at V and 7 bases at J, leaving 5 bases unmatched. The CDR3 sequence is 13 residues long. The germline V gene encodes CDR1 SGHAT and CDR2 FQNNGV. The CDR3 loop reads CASSSGLEVTQYF. The DNA for the CDR3 is TGTGCCAGCAGCTCGGGACTAGAGGTGACCCAGTACTTC.

The chain has TRBV20-1 and TRBJ2-7, with D possibly being TRBD1 (5 bases). This CDR3 has 14 amino acids. Germline V CDR1 and CDR2: DFQATT, SNEGSKA (reference sequence). V dropped 0 bases and J dropped 5 bases, with 14 bases sitting between them. CDR3 amino acids: CSARDLGRVHEQYF. The DNA for the CDR3 is TGCAGTGCTAGAGATCTGGGCAGGGTCCACGAGCAGTACTTC.

J is TRBJ2-1 and V is TRBV5-1; TRBD2 might be the D (5 bases). There are 16 residues in the CDR3. Germline lookup yields CDR1 SGHRS and CDR2 YFSETQ. The ends were cut back, 0 bases at V and 0 bases at J, with 10 bases in the middle. CDR3 sequence reads: CASSLVRGSSYNEQFF. The CDR3 DNA sequence: TGCGCCAGCAGCTTGGTCCGGGGTAGCTCCTACAATGAGCAGTTCTTC.

The chain carries TRBV12-3 or TRBV12-4 and TRBJ2-7; D uncertain. The germline V and J ends were trimmed by 2 bases and 6 bases, with 8 bases remaining between them. This CDR3 is 12 amino acids long. CDR3 sequence: CASSLKGSEQYF. In nucleotides, the CDR3 is TGTGCCAGCAGTTTAAAAGGGTCCGAGCAGTACTTC.

This clonotype was counted only a few times. This chain links TRBV7-9 with TRBJ2-2, with 9 bases identical to TRBD1. CDR1 SEHNR and CDR2 FQNEAQ come from the germline V gene (reference sequence). There are 17 residues in the CDR3. After removal of 4 bases from V and 4 bases from J, the junction contained 10 bases not matched to a gene. The CDR3 is CASSSKTGGPLTGELFF. CDR3 coding DNA: TGTGCCAGCAGCTCGAAAACAGGGGGCCCTCTCACCGGGGAGCTGTTTTTT.

This clonotype turned up a few times. J is TRBJ2-3 and V is TRBV27, with a tentative D call TRBD1 (5 bases). V shed 3 bases and J shed 7 bases, with 11 bases lying between them. CDR1 is MNHEY and CDR2 is SMNVEV in the germline V gene (reference sequence). The CDR3 covers 13 residues. The CDR3 region is CASSFRGSNTQYF. CDR3 sequence (DNA): TGTGCCAGCAGTTTTAGGGGATCAAATACGCAGTATTTT.

Only a few counts were recorded for this clonotype. The chain combines TRBV7-3 with TRBJ2-2; D may match TRBD1 or TRBD2 (5 bases each). The V end was cut by 5 bases, the J end by 4 bases, with 11 bases between. Germline CDR1 SGHTA, CDR2 FQGTGA. CDR3 length equals 14 residues. The CDR3: CASSPGPITGELFF. The CDR3 DNA sequence: TGTGCCAGCAGCCCGGGACCAATCACCGGGGAGCTGTTTTTT.

There are a few counts of this clonotype. The V and J genes are TRBV27 and TRBJ2-2; D gene uncertain. CDR3 length: 15 residues. Trimming stripped 1 base from V and 5 bases from J, with 11 bases between. CDR1 and CDR2 from the germline V gene are MNHEY and SMNVEV (reference sequence). The CDR3 sequence: CASSLLAVSTGELFF. The CDR3, as DNA: TGTGCCAGCAGTTTATTGGCAGTTTCGACCGGGGAGCTGTTTTTT.

J is TRBJ2-3 and V is TRBV10-3; D gene uncertain. The CDR3 covers 13 residues. The germline V gene has CDR1 ENHRY and CDR2 SYGVKD. V lost 7 bases and J 1 base, leaving 9 bases between the germline ends. This chain's CDR3 is CAIKAVRTDTQYF. The CDR3 region has the DNA TGTGCCATCAAAGCCGTTCGCACAGATACGCAGTATTTT.

This chain connects TRBV20-1 to TRBJ2-2; D is unclear. V lost 3 bases and J 1 base, leaving 6 bases between the germline ends. The CDR3 sequence is 13 residues long. CDR1 is DFQATT and CDR2 is SNEGSKA in the germline V gene (reference sequence). The CDR3 DNA sequence: TGCAGTGCTAGGGAAGTGAACACCGGGGAGCTGTTTTTT. Translation gives CSAREVNTGELFF.

This chain links TRBV12-3 or TRBV12-4 with TRBJ2-7; weak D call: TRBD1 (6 bases). The V gene lost 6 bases and the J gene lost 5 bases, with 17 bases spanning the gap. The CDR3 runs to 14 residues. CDR3 bases: TGTGCCAGCAGCCTTCGGGGACAATATAACGAGCAGTACTTC. It codes for CASSLRGQYNEQYF.

In this sample, this clonotype turned up once. The gene calls are TRBV24-1 and TRBJ1-2, with unresolved D. The CDR3 spans 12 residues. V was clipped by 9 bases and J by 2 bases, with 9 bases between them. The germline gives CDR1 KGHDR, CDR2 SFDVKD. The CDR3 region is CATFDGNYGYTF. CDR3 in DNA: TGTGCCACCTTTGACGGAAACTATGGCTACACCTTC.